This is a list of T cell receptor beta chains from one sample in a study of blood T cell repertoires in COVID-19. Produced via immunoSEQ multiplex PCR; TCRdb's table is partial and in-frame only. The sample has 95,000 to 110,000 clones; more than 70% are singletons. Sequences were obtained from peripheral blood. Receptor source: a man aged 70-80 years with acute or convalescent COVID-19. Both conserved end residues are part of each CDR3. Each record gives: V gene, clone size, D gene, J gene, CDR3 length, CDR3 DNA, CDR3 protein. D genes are given only for firm matches. Clone sizes are given selectively: once, few, many, or a class where the clone is expanded.

TRBV6-1	NA	NA	TRBJ2-7	13	TGTGCCAGCAGTGAAAGAGTCTCCTACGAGCAGTACTTC	CASSERVSYEQYF
TRBV6-2/TRBV6-3	few	TRBD1	TRBJ1-2	18	TGTGCCAGCAGTTTCTCTGGGACAGGGGGCGAACGGCTTTATGGCTACACCTTC	CASSFSGTGGERLYGYTF
TRBV19	NA	NA	TRBJ2-3	14	TGTGCCAGCACCGATCAACACAACACAGATACGCAGTATTTT	CASTDQHNTDTQYF
TRBV5-5	NA	TRBD1	TRBJ1-1	14	TGTGCCAGCAGCTTTCAGGGGGGAGGCACTGAAGCTTTCTTT	CASSFQGGGTEAFF
TRBV7-2	NA	TRBD1	TRBJ2-7	15	TGTGCCAGCAGCTTATCCCGGACAGGGTTAGACGAGCAGTACTTC	CASSLSRTGLDEQYF
TRBV7-9	NA	NA	TRBJ2-5	17	TGTGCCAGCAGCCGTAACCCCCCGGCAGGGGACCAAGAGACCCAGTACTTC	CASSRNPPAGDQETQYF
TRBV5-1	NA	TRBD2	TRBJ2-7	17	TGCGCCAGCAGCCCGGCCCGGACTAGCGGGGGGACCTACGAGCAGTACTTC	CASSPARTSGGTYEQYF
TRBV3-1/TRBV3-2	NA	NA	TRBJ1-2	15	TGTGCCAGCAGCCAAGGGGCACTCCCTAACTATGGCTACACCTTC	CASSQGALPNYGYTF
TRBV28	NA	NA	TRBJ2-7	14	TGTGCCAGCATTACCAGCGGGCAGGGAAGGGGGCAGTACTTC	CASITSGQGRGQYF
TRBV29-1	NA	NA	TRBJ2-5	13	TGCAGCGTTGAAGTGGGGGCGGGAGAGACCCAGTACTTC	CSVEVGAGETQYF
TRBV10-3	few	TRBD2	TRBJ2-5	14	TGTGCCTCCGGAAGCGGGGCTAACCGAGAGACCCAGTACTTC	CASGSGANRETQYF
TRBV9	NA	TRBD2	TRBJ2-3	17	TGTGCCAGCAGCTCCCCACTAGCGGGGGTACCGGGAGATACGCAGTATTTT	CASSSPLAGVPGDTQYF
TRBV11-1	NA	NA	TRBJ1-6	16	TGTGCCAGCAGCTCAGTTGCAGGCCACGGAGGATCACCCCTCCACTTT	CASSSVAGHGGSPLHF
TRBV27	NA	TRBD1	TRBJ1-6	13	TGTGCCAGCAGTATACGGGACAGGTCACCCCTCCACTTT	CASSIRDRSPLHF
TRBV27	NA	TRBD1	TRBJ1-5	17	TGTGCCAGCAGTACGACCGGGACAGGGGCATACAATCAGCCCCAGCATTTT	CASSTTGTGAYNQPQHF
TRBV12-3/TRBV12-4	NA	NA	TRBJ2-3	12	TGTGCCAGCAGTTTCACTACAGATACGCAGTATTTT	CASSFTTDTQYF
TRBV6-1	NA	NA	TRBJ1-5	14	TGTGCCAGCAGTGAGGGCACGTCAGCTCAGCCCCAGCATTTT	CASSEGTSAQPQHF
TRBV20-1	few	NA	TRBJ1-5	14	TGCAGTGCTAGTCCCCAAGCAGGCGATCAGCCCCAGCATTTT	CSASPQAGDQPQHF
TRBV19	NA	NA	TRBJ2-6	15	TGTGCCAGTAGTATAGAAGGGGCTGGGGCCAACGTCCTGACTTTC	CASSIEGAGANVLTF
TRBV5-1	NA	NA	TRBJ2-7	14	TGCGCCAGCAGCCCTGGAGTCCGATTCGACGAGCAGTACTTC	CASSPGVRFDEQYF
TRBV5-1	NA	NA	TRBJ1-2	15	TGCGCCAGCAGCAACGACATAGTGCCGATCTATGGCTACACCTTC	CASSNDIVPIYGYTF
TRBV5-1	NA	TRBD1	TRBJ1-2	16	TGCGCCAGCAGCTTGGGATCGACAGGGGCCGACTATGGCTACACCTTC	CASSLGSTGADYGYTF
TRBV25-1	NA	TRBD1	TRBJ2-2	14	TGTGCCAGCAGTGCACAGGGGGCCACCGGGGAGCTGTTTTTT	CASSAQGATGELFF
TRBV4-3	once	NA	TRBJ1-6	20	TGCGCCAGCAGCCAAGATTTAATGGCAGCGTCTAGCTCCTATAATTCACCCCTCCACTTT	CASSQDLMAASSSYNSPLHF